This TCR beta chain was recovered during a study of shared clonotypes between healthy human individuals. TCRdb keeps only in-frame clones here, not all; method: immunoSEQ multiplex PCR. Here the sample spans 650,000 to 750,000 clones, 72% being singletons. J was trimmed by 1 base and V by 10 bases; bases with no gene match: 6. This CDR3 is built from 13 residues. Germline CDR1 and CDR2: MDHEN and SYDVKM. This clone has just a few counts. Sequencing was carried out using memory CD4+ T cells sorted from blood. Sample subset: CD45RA-negative fraction. The sequence came from a woman in her twenties or thirties in good health. V is TRBV28 and J is TRBJ2-7; 8 bases agree with TRBD1. CDR3 DNA: TGTGCCATCTTGAACAGGGGGTCCTACGAGCAGTACTTC. Its protein is CAILNRGSYEQYF.